Ten or more counts support the clone carrying this TCR beta chain. The antigen remains undetermined. For the second PCR, which ran for roughly 6 to 12 cycles, a sample-barcoded 5' primer and a J-beta primer mix were used. The yield of each sample was at least 2.5 million CDR3-containing paired-end reads. TCRdb called the 5' RACE reads again in MiXCR, with one record for every CDR3 protein. The sample shows about 1.1 million distinct CDR3 sequences, about two fifths of them seen only once. The sample is drawn from a study of blood T cells in healthy people across ages. Findings and limits, study-wide: Roughly linearly, TCR beta diversity per million T cells fell as age increased.

The CDR3 extends over 15 amino acids. V lost 4 bases to trimming and J lost 4 bases; unmatched junction nucleotides: 5. Germline CDR1 MNHEY, CDR2 SVGAGI. Every donor provided roughly 9.1 milliliters of peripheral blood. Sequenced: blood. The chain combines TRBV6-5 with TRBJ2-1; 9 bases are shared with TRBD1. The TCR was taken from a man aged 18 to 35 in good health. The CDR3 DNA sequence: TGTGCCAGCAGTTCGACGACAGGGGGGTACAATGAGCAGTTCTTC. It yields the protein CASSSTTGGYNEQFF.